One T cell receptor (beta chain) is described in this entry. It lacks a known antigen. No quality values exist for individual bases; no much larger clone is one base distant. The data were obtained in a study of T cells after yellow fever vaccination (dated by TCRdb to 2018 to 2020). Some background on the complete study: Libraries from fractions with low cell numbers were prepared with the SMART-Seq v4 Ultra Low Input RNA kit. Bulk TCR alpha and beta repertoires were sequenced longitudinally to track T-cell clones before and after primary and booster YFV17D yellow fever vaccination. Two healthy male donors, one aged 18 to 30 and one aged 30 to 39 years, were included in the cohort. Bulk PBMC replicates and cell subsets were isolated from blood drawn at multiple timepoints before and after both primary and secondary immunization.

The listed sequencing device is Illumina NovaSeq 6000. TCR cDNA was synthesized by 5'RACE template switching, through which a universal primer site and unique molecular identifiers were introduced. Priming of cDNA synthesis was performed from both the TCR alpha and TCR beta constant segments. Library amplification involved two PCR steps, and the second step added sample barcodes and sequencing adapters. Sequencing of libraries was done on Illumina HiSeq 2500 (2x100 bp) or NovaSeq (2x150 bp). The authors' pipeline ran thus. Reads were demultiplexed and collapsed into UMI consensus sequences with MIGEC, and V(D)J alignment was performed with MiXCR. Vaccine-responding clonotypes were identified with edgeR using replicate PBMC samples, with FDR below 0.01 and a log2 fold change above 5 up to day 15 being required. CD4 or CD8 identity was assigned to each bulk clonotype according to whether the clonotype was present at higher abundance in the sequenced CD4 repertoire or the sequenced CD8 repertoire. TCRdb reanalyzed the raw reads on its own, using fastp at Q25 for trimming and MiXCR for clone calling, and kept in-frame beta chains. Records with the same CDR3 protein are collapsed into one entry carrying the most frequent genes and DNA. These V and J calls rely on TCRdb rather than the paper's analysis. A total of 80,000 to 100,000 distinct CDR3 sequences appear in this sample, roughly 6% of them only once. The top ten hold over 40% of the sample.

Trimming leaves V shorter by 6 bases and J shorter by 9 bases, with the junction holding 11 bases beyond the gene matches. For CDR1 and CDR2, the germline V gene lists SQVTM and ANQGSEA. The CDR3, from cysteine to phenylalanine, totals 14 residues. This entry keeps only the CDR3 DNA: 42 bases, framed from base 1. Interpreted using the paper, the treatment or condition label stands for: live attenuated yellow fever vaccine strain. A standard Ficoll-Paque protocol was used to isolate PBMCs from peripheral blood. CD4 and CD8 T-cell fractions were isolated with Dynabeads CD4 and CD8 positive selection kits. TriZol was used to extract RNA from bulk PBMCs, from CD4 and CD8 fractions, and from dextramer-positive and dextramer-negative fractions. General conclusions and limits of the study: Because only a couple of donors were included in the study, the extent to which the findings can be generalized is limited. After the booster, most clones that had expanded after primary vaccination were detected again (approximately 96% of CD4 and around nine tenths of CD8), suggesting broad maintenance of memory. A small fraction of clonotypes appeared in both the CD4 and CD8 compartments, likely as a result of convergent recombination. Computational filtering was required because FACS-sorted repertoires could contain abundant contaminating clonotypes from the bulk population. The secondary T-cell response was weaker than the primary response but faster, peaking on day 5 instead of day 15.

The source is a man aged 18 to 29 who received the YFV17D yellow fever vaccine. Sequencing used CD8+ T cells sorted from PBMCs, obtained 10 days after the yellow fever booster vaccination. Recombination linked TRBV29-1 to TRBJ2-1; 10 central bases correspond to TRBD2. The CDR3 reads as follows: CSVPSSGGASEQFF. At the DNA level, the sequence is TGCAGCGTCCCAAGCAGCGGGGGGGCTAGTGAGCAGTTCTTC.